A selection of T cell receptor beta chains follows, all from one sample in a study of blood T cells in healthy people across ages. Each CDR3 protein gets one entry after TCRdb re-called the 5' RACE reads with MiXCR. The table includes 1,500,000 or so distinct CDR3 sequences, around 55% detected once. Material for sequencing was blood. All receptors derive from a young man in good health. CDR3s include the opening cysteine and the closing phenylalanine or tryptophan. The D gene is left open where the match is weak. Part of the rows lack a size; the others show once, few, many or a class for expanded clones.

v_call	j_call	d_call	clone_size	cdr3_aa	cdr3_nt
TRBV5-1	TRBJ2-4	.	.	CASSNETSRLAKNIQYF	TGCGCCAGCAGCAACGAAACTAGCCGACTAGCCAAAAACATTCAGTACTTC
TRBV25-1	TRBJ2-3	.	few	CASLVPDSTDTQYF	TGTGCCAGCCTGGTCCCGGACAGCACAGATACGCAGTATTTT
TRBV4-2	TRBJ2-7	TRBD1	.	CASSQDAGTGVYEQYF	TGTGCCAGCAGCCAAGATGCGGGGACAGGGGTCTACGAGCAGTACTTC
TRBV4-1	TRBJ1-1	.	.	CASSQDSGGLGTEAFF	TGCGCCAGCAGCCAAGATAGTGGGGGGCTCGGCACTGAAGCTTTCTTT
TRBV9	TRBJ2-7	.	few	CASSASGGDSRPHEQYF	TGTGCCAGCAGCGCCTCAGGGGGGGACAGCCGACCTCACGAGCAGTACTTC
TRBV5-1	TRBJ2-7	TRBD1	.	CASRWDRGTYEQYF	TGCGCCAGCAGATGGGACAGGGGAACCTACGAGCAGTACTTC
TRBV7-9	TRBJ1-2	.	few	CASSNDGAYNYGYTF	TGTGCCAGCAGCAACGACGGAGCCTATAACTATGGCTACACCTTC
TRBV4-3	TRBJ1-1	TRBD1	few	CASSQWDRGDTEAFF	TGCGCCAGCAGCCAGTGGGACAGGGGGGACACTGAAGCTTTCTTT
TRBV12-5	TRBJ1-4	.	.	CASGLVLWGSGYDEKLFF	TGTGCTAGTGGTTTGGTACTGTGGGGGAGTGGGTACGATGAAAAACTGTTTTTT
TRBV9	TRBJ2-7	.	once	CASSVDPTRGTYEQYF	TGTGCCAGCAGCGTAGACCCCACTAGGGGAACCTACGAGCAGTACTTC
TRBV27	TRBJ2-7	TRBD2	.	CASSLEGGFEQYF	TGTGCCAGCAGTTTGGAGGGAGGGTTCGAGCAGTACTTC
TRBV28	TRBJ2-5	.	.	CASSLWRLRGRVRETQYF	TGTGCCAGCAGTTTATGGAGATTGAGGGGAAGGGTTAGAGAGACCCAGTACTTC
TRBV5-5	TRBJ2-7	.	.	CASSSVPTGLTPYEQYF	TGTGCCAGCAGCTCAGTACCCACAGGGTTGACGCCCTACGAGCAGTACTTC
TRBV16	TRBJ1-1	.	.	CASSPNGGTEAFF	TGTGCCAGCAGCCCCAACGGGGGCACTGAAGCTTTCTTT